This T cell receptor beta chain was obtained from a study of T cells in women clearing cervical HPV infection. Study observations and caveats: Cases carried less TRBV6-7 than controls: roughly 0.11% versus 0.16%. CIN3+ cases had significantly higher TCR repertoire richness than controls, but evenness did not differ.

The CDR3 sequence is 16 residues long. The trim removed 4 bases at V and 3 bases at J, leaving 8 bases unmatched. The germline V gene has CDR1 SNHLY and CDR2 FYNNEI. TCR beta CDR3 amplified by multiplex PCR from approximately 1,100 ng genomic DNA. TCRdb's table, derived via immunoSEQ multiplex PCR, lists solely in-frame clones and lacks some. The sample includes about 22,000 clones. Worth noting for this clone: Its matching antigen is unknown. The read finishes 3 residues shy of the CDR3 end, and the germline J gene is used to complete it.

Sequenced: blood buffy coat. This rearrangement joins TRBV2 to TRBJ1-4, with 7 bases fitting TRBD1. This TCR was sampled from a woman between 18 and 70 years old with a cervical HPV16 infection that either progressed to CIN3+ or cleared (not recorded which). The CDR3 bases that were read are TGTGCCAGCAGTGGTGACAGGGTGGGGTCTAATGAAAAA. It specifies CASSGDRVGSNEK. The entire CDR3 is CASSGDRVGSNEKLFF.